The clone carrying this TCR beta chain was seen repeatedly, ten times or more. The antigen is unknown. This CDR3 spans 14 amino acids. The V segment lost 3 bases and the J segment 7 bases; nucleotides outside the gene matches: 5. Germline V lookup: CDR1 DFQATT, CDR2 SNEGSKA (reference sequence). Preparation of the TCRbeta library involved a method that used unique molecular identifiers. TCRdb re-analysed the PCR reads in MiXCR, keeping a single row per CDR3 protein. The sample holds 120,000 to 150,000 distinct CDR3 sequences, around 8.5% seen once. This sample stems from a study of T-cell reconstitution after alpha-beta-depleted transplantation in children. Study-level results: From newly produced T cells came most of the T-cell counts and diversity one year after transplant.

The V and J genes are TRBV20-1 and TRBJ2-1; 11 nucleotides match TRBD2. The receptor's source is a female patient aged 2 to 10 who had a stem cell transplant for congenital amegakaryocytic thrombocytopenia, so the T cells may come from the graft donor. This sample comprised PBMCs, mostly from graft donor cells, obtained 180 days after TCRalphabeta/CD19-depleted stem cell transplant. The CDR3 sequence is CSARTSGNRNEQFF. The DNA for the CDR3 is TGCAGTGCTAGGACTAGCGGGAATAGGAATGAGCAGTTCTTC.